This record looks at one TCR beta chain sequence and its context. Germline values: CDR1 MGHRA, CDR2 YSYEKL. With 3 bases clipped from V and 8 bases from J, the junction kept 9 bases outside the gene matches. The CDR3 is 14 amino acids. This specimen belongs to a study of OX40 agonist ivuxolimab in advanced cancers. For the study at large: Dose-escalation patients had hepatocellular carcinoma, melanoma, renal cell or head and neck cancer.

Generated by immunoSEQ multiplex PCR, the TCRdb table keeps only in-frame clones and is missing some. In the table there are some 75,000 clones, over 75% of which are singletons. Patients who had autoimmune disease history or got systemic immunosuppression were left out. Material: CD4+ or CD8+ T cells sorted from blood, obtained in a trial of the OX40 agonist ivuxolimab. The source of this sequence is an adult with an advanced solid tumor such as melanoma, head and neck, liver or kidney cancer. The rearrangement joins TRBV4-1 to TRBJ1-2; the match to TRBD1 covers 7 bases. The CDR3: CASSQETGTRGYTF. The DNA for the CDR3 is TGCGCCAGCAGCCAGGAGACAGGGACTAGGGGCTACACCTTC.